This TCR beta chain is drawn from a study of beta chain features in type 1 diabetes (dated by TCRdb to the late 2010s). With respect to the entire study: Mean age, gender distribution, total cell number and subset yield did not differ between patients and healthy donors. A total of 100 million to 110 million sorted cells were examined across all samples, and a strong correlation was observed between cell number per subset and RNA yield. Regulatory and stem cell-like memory subsets were obtained from only 8 patients and roughly 8 healthy donors, while naive and central memory subsets were obtained from all 30 or so donors. The study compared TCRB repertoires of sorted circulating CD4+ T cell subsets between recently diagnosed type 1 diabetes patients and matched healthy donors.

Trimming accounts for 8 bases at V and 6 bases at J, while the number of junction bases matched to no gene is 11. The germline V gene provides CDR1 SGHTA and CDR2 FQGNSA. The CDR3 contains 14 residues, cysteine and phenylalanine counted. Only the CDR3 region is kept as DNA, spanning 42 bases read in frame from base 1. The research as a whole found: Shorter templates might be favored by PCR, yet because patient and control samples were amplified and corrected together, any such skew would affect both groups equally. Only small numbers of individuals were included in the HLA sub-analyses, which left unresolved whether HLA type had any influence on TCRB rearrangement. Naive, central memory and regulatory TCRB repertoires appeared to be more alike among patients than among healthy donors. Because cDNA was sequenced instead of genomic DNA, highly expressing activated cells could be over-represented, though the groups showed no difference in activation or CD3 levels. Patients with type 1 diabetes made fewer insertions and deleted more nucleotides at VDJ recombination sites, implying thymic rearrangement abnormalities. A moderate but significant shortening of TCRB CDR3 length was observed in type 1 diabetes patients in all four CD4+ subsets.

All of the isolated RNA was reverse transcribed with the High Capacity cDNA Reverse Transcription Kit, so expressed TCRB transcripts were sequenced. Deep immunoSEQ sequencing was applied to naive, central memory and regulatory T cell samples, giving an average of about 3.4 million total reads per sample. Sorted cells were lysed in RLT buffer and RNA was extracted with DNase-treated RNeasy Micro or Mini kits, depending on cell number. Each cell subset was processed separately to prevent cross-contamination, with patient and healthy donor samples processed together. Using the immunoSEQ multiplex PCR, TCRB sequences were amplified from cDNA into 87-bp fragments spanning the CDR3 region. Sequencing of the amplicons was performed on the Illumina HiSeq platform. Per the authors' processing: Synthetic template baselines were used to correct PCR bias computationally, reads within Hamming distance 2 were collapsed together, and singletons that could not be merged were discarded. Reads were aligned against IMGT so that V, D and J genes, CDR3 length and insertions or deletions at six rearrangement sites could be assigned. Within each subset, clonotype counts were normalized to the number of sorted cells before true diversity and Gini coefficients were calculated with the tcR R package. The overlap coefficient, calculated on TCRB nucleotide sequences, was used to measure repertoire sharing. Here the immuneACCESS table is served through TCRdb, limited to in-frame sequences with V and J called. Missing clones are a known gap in these copies; in checked studies unresolved V genes cover under half, and the rest lacks a known reason. The DNA gave D and trimming, while V, J and clone size come from that table. The sample table contains nearly 350,000 clones; only one count was recorded for 6.5% to 10% of them. The biggest ten clones account for 0.44% of the sample.

From each donor, a single peripheral blood sample of roughly 0.11 L on average was drawn into heparinised tubes. Naive, central memory, regulatory and stem cell-like memory CD4+ T cells were sorted on a BD FACSAria II using a panel including CD45RO, CCR7, CD25, CD127, CD95 and CD27. All sorted populations exceeded 95% purity. Right away, PBMCs were isolated by Lymphoprep density gradient centrifugation and were stained directly, with no culture step. To minimize batch effects, samples were stained and sorted in pairs, one healthy donor with one patient per experiment. This clone was seen a few times. There is no known antigen for this receptor. No base qualities exist here, and no much larger clone lies one base off it.

This TCR was sampled from a woman aged 18 to 35 in good health. Material: central memory CD4+ T cells from blood. The sequence joins TRBV7-2 to TRBJ2-3, with 7 bases in between that match TRBD2. The DNA sequence is TGTGCCAGCGGATCTTGGGCGGGAGTGGATACGCAGTATTTT. Its amino acids are CASGSWAGVDTQYF.